This TCR beta chain was sequenced for a study of cytomegalovirus exposure and HLA in healthy donors. Study-level information: The approximately 110 validation repertoires and the approximately 700 first-cohort repertoires shared a platform, a later analysis reported.

Findings of the study overall: Most sequenced TCRs were rare (though some public TCRs occurred in many donors). Specificity for CMV antigens was confirmed in vitro for three of the CMV-associated chains. Reported performance of the classifier showed diagnosis of cytomegalovirus status with high specificity and sensitivity.

The data were produced by immunoSEQ multiplex PCR, yet TCRdb's version contains in-frame clones alone and is incomplete. In the table there are 120,000 to 150,000 clones, around nine tenths of which are singletons. The CDR3 spans 15 residues. Germline V CDR1 and CDR2: MNHNS, SASEGT. V gave up 6 bases and J gave up 4 bases; unmatched junction bases: 7. About this clone itself: What it binds is not known.

V gene TRBV6-1 combines with J gene TRBJ1-1; 11 positions match TRBD1. The receptor was isolated from a young man in good health and CMV-seropositive. Sequencing used PBMCs. For the CDR3, the DNA is TGTGCCAGCAGCAACGCCGGGACAGGGGGCACTGAAGCTTTCTTT. It encodes CASSNAGTGGTEAFF.